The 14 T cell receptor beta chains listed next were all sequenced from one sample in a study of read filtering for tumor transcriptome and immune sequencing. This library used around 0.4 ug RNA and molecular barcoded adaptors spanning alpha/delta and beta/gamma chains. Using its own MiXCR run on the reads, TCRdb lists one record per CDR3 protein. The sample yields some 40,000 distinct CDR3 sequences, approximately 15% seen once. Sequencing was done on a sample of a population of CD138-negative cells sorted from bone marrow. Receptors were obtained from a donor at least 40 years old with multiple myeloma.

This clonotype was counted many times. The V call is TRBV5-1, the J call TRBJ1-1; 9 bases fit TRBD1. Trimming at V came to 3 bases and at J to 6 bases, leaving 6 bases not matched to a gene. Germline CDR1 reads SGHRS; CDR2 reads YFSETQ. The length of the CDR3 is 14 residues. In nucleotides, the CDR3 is TGCGCCAGCAGCTACGGGACAGGGAATGCTGAAGCTTTCTTT. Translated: CASSYGTGNAEAFF. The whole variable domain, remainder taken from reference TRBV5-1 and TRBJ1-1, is KAGVTQTPRYLIKTRGQQVTLSCSPISGHRSVSWYQQTPGQGLQFLFEYFSETQRNKGNFPGRFSGRQFSNSRSEMNVSTLELGDSALYLCASSYGTGNAEAFFGQGTRLTVV.

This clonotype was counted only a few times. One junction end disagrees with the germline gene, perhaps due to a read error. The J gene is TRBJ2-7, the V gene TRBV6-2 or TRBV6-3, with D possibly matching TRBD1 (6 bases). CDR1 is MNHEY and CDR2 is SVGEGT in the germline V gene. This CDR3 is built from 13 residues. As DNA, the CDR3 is TGTGCCAGCAGTTACTCGAGAAGGACAGTAGGATTCTTT. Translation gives CASSYSRRTVGFF.

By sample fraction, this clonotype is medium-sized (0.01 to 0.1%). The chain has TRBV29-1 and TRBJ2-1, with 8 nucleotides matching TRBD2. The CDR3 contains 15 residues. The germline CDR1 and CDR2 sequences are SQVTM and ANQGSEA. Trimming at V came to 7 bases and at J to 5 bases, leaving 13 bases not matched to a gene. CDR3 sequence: CSARGGLAADNEQFF. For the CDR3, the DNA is TGCAGCGCCCGGGGGGGGCTAGCGGCCGACAATGAGCAGTTCTTC.

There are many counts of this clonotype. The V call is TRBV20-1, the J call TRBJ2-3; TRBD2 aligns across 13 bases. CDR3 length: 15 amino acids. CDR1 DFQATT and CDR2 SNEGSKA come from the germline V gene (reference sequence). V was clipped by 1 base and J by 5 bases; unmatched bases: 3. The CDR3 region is CSARGTSGSLDTQYF. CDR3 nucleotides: TGCAGTGCTAGAGGGACTAGCGGGAGTCTAGATACGCAGTATTTT.

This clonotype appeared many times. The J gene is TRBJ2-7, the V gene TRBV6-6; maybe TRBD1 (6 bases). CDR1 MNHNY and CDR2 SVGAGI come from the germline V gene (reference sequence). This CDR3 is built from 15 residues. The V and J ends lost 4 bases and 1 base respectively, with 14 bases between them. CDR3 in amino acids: CASSSAQGRSYEQYF. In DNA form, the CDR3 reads TGTGCCAGCAGTTCGGCCCAGGGGCGATCCTACGAGCAGTACTTC.

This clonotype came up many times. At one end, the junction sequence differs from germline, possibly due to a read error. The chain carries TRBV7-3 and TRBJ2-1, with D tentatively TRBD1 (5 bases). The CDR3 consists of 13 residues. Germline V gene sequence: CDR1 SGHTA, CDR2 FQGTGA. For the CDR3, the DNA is TGTGCCAGCAGCCAACCCCCACAGGAGTCGATGGTCTTC. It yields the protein CASSQPPQESMVF.

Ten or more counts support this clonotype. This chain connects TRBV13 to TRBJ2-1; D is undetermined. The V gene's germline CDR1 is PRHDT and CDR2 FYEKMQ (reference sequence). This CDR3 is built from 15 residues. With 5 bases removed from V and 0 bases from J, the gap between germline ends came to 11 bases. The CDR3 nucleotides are TGTGCCAGCAGCCTTTCCCGGTTCTCCTACAATGAGCAGTTCTTC. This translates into CASSLSRFSYNEQFF.

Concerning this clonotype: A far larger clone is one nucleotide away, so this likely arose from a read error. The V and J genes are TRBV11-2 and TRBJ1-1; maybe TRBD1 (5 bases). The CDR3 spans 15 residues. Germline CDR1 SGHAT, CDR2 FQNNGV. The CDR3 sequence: CASSLGQRLNTEAIF. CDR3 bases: TGTGCCAGCAGCTTGGGGCAGAGATTGAACACTGAAGCTATCTTT.

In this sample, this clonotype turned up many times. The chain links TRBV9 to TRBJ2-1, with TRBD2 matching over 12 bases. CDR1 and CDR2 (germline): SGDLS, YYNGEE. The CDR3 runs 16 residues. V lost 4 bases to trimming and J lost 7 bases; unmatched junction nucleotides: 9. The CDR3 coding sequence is TGTGCCAGCAGCTCCCGGACTAGCGGGACTCGGAATGAGCAGTTCTTC. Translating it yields CASSSRTSGTRNEQFF.

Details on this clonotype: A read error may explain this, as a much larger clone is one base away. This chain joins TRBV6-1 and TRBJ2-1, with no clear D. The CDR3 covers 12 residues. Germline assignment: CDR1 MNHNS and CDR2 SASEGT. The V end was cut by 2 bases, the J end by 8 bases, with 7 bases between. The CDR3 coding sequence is TGTGCCAGCAGTGAAACTGGCTATGAGCAGTTCTTC. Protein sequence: CASSETGYEQFF.

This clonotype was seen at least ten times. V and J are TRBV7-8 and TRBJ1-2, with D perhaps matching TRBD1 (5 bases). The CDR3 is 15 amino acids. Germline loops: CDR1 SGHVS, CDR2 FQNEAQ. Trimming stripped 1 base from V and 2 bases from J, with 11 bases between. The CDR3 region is CASSLDTGENYGYTF. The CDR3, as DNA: TGTGCCAGCAGCTTAGATACAGGAGAAAACTATGGCTACACCTTC.

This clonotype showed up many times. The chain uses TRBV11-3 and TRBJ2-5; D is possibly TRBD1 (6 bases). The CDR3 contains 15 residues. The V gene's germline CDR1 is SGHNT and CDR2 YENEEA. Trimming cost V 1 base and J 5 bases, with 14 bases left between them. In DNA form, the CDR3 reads TGTGCCAGCAGCTTAGGGACGGACAGAGTCGAGACCCAGTACTTC. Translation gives CASSLGTDRVETQYF.

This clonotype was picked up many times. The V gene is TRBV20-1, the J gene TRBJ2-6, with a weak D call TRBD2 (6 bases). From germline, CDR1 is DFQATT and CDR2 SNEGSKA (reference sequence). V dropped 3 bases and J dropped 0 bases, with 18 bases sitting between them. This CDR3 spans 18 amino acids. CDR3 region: CSAREGRGPFSGANVLTF. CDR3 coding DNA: TGCAGTGCTAGGGAGGGGCGGGGACCGTTCTCTGGGGCCAACGTCCTGACTTTC.

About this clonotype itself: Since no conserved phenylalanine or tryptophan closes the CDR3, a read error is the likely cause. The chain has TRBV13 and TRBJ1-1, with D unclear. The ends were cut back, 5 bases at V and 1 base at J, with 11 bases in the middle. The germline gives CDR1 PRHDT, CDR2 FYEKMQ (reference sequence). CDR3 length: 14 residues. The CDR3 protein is CASSPEGTNTEAFL. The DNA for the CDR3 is TGTGCCAGCAGCCCTGAGGGAACGAACACTGAAGCTTTCCTT.